One T cell receptor (beta chain) is described in this entry. What it recognizes is unknown. At baseline, cycle 4 day 1, and cycle 7 day 1, blood was sampled. These data originate in a study of OX40 agonist ivuxolimab in advanced cancers. Study details: Aged roughly 23 to 85 with a mean of about 63 years, they were around 85% male.

General study results and limits: It was also the case that some nonresponders had low normalized T-cell clonal expansion. At 0.1-3.0 mg/kg, partial responders had clonal expansion among the lowest observed.

Some clones are missing from TCRdb's copy, which holds only in-frame ones; the method was immunoSEQ multiplex PCR. The sample includes about 48,000 clones, 75% to 85% seen only once; the top ten take over 1%. Germline values: CDR1 SEHNR, CDR2 FQNEAQ (reference sequence). The junction had 6 bases not matched to a gene; V was cut back by 5 bases and J by 3 bases. The CDR3 has 15 amino acids. The TCR originated in an adult with an advanced solid tumor such as melanoma, head and neck, liver or kidney cancer. The genes are TRBV7-9 and TRBJ2-2; 7 nucleotides match TRBD1. The sequencing used CD4+ or CD8+ T cells sorted from blood, collected in a trial of the OX40 agonist ivuxolimab. DNA of the CDR3: TGTGCCAGCAGCATTACAGGGGTGGACACCGGGGAGCTGTTTTTT. This gives the protein CASSITGVDTGELFF.